The 20 T cell receptor beta chains below come from one sample, sequenced in a study of T cell changes during pregnancy in multiple sclerosis (dated by TCRdb to about 2019). Library method: the immunoSEQ multiplex PCR assay. TCRdb took this table from immuneACCESS and kept in-frame rearrangements with V and J called. Such tables lack part of the clones; where checked against another copy, unresolved V genes explain under half of the gap, and the rest is unexplained. Across this sample there are tens of thousands of clones, with approximately 94% seen only once. The top ten constitute about 0.4% of the sample. Material: CD4+ T cells from peripheral blood mononuclear cells, obtained in the second trimester of pregnancy. These receptors were taken from a female donor with multiple sclerosis, enrolled in a pregnancy study.

The genes are TRBV5-4 and TRBJ2-2, with 7 bases fitting TRBD2. CDR3 size: 16 residues. The V gene's germline CDR1 is SGHNT and CDR2 YYREEE (reference sequence). Unmatched junction bases numbered 9, after V lost 6 bases and J lost 1 base. DNA of the CDR3: TGTGCCAGCAACCCCCGTGGGAGGGAGAACACCGGGGAGCTGTTTTTT. It encodes CASNPRGRENTGELFF.

This chain links TRBV9 with TRBJ1-3, with 8 bases identical to TRBD1. CDR3 length: 15 residues. V dropped 4 bases and J dropped 0; count of bases not matched to a gene: 3. Germline lookup yields CDR1 SGDLS and CDR2 YYNGEE. CDR3 sequence: CASSSTGGSGNTIYF. CDR3 in DNA: TGTGCCAGCAGCTCTACAGGGGGCTCTGGAAACACCATATATTTT. Using reference TRBV9 and TRBJ1-3 for the parts outside the CDR3, the full variable domain is DSGVTQTPKHLITATGQRVTLRCSPRSGDLSVYWYQQSLDQGLQFLIQYYNGEERAKGNILERFSAQQFPDLHSELNLSSLELGDSALYFCASSSTGGSGNTIYFGEGSWLTVV.

The V call is TRBV6-4, the J call TRBJ1-4; 8 bases align to TRBD1. CDR3 length: 13 residues. CDR1 is MRHNA, CDR2 SNTAGT, per germline. Trimming at V came to 8 bases and at J to 5 bases, leaving 4 bases not matched to a gene. CDR3 loop: CASQGTGNEKLFF. The CDR3 region has the DNA TGTGCCAGCCAAGGGACAGGAAATGAAAAACTGTTTTTT.

This sequence joins TRBV7-2 and TRBJ2-1; 11 positions agree with TRBD2. CDR3 length equals 18 residues. The V gene end was trimmed by 1 base and the J gene end by 5 bases; junction bases not matched to a gene: 10. The germline V gene has CDR1 SGHTA and CDR2 FQGNSA. DNA of the CDR3: TGTGCCAGCAGCTTAGAAATAGCGGGGGGGCTGGGTAACAATGAGCAGTTCTTC. Residues: CASSLEIAGGLGNNEQFF.

The chain joins TRBV19 to TRBJ1-5, with D possibly being TRBD1 (6 bases). V was clipped by 5 bases and J by 4 bases, with 18 bases between them. From germline, CDR1 is LNHDA and CDR2 SQIVND (reference sequence). This CDR3 has 16 amino acids. CDR3 amino acids: CASSERGSGGNQPQHF. Written as DNA, the CDR3 is TGTGCCAGTAGTGAGAGGGGGTCGGGTGGGAATCAGCCCCAGCATTTT.

This chain connects TRBV19 to TRBJ2-1, with 7 positions matching TRBD2. The germline gives CDR1 LNHDA, CDR2 SQIVND (reference sequence). This CDR3 contains 15 residues. After removal of 3 bases from V and 7 bases from J, the junction contained 9 bases not matched to a gene. The CDR3: CASSIGGRAGNEQFF. In nucleotides, the CDR3 is TGTGCCAGTAGTATTGGGGGGAGGGCTGGGAATGAGCAGTTCTTC.

This clone was observed once. V and J are TRBV4-2 and TRBJ2-6; no clear D gene. There are 17 residues in the CDR3. The V and J ends lost 1 base and 0 bases respectively, with 10 bases between them. Germline V gene sequence: CDR1 LGHNA, CDR2 YNFKEQ. The CDR3 sequence: CASSQVGFFSGANVLTF. CDR3 bases: TGTGCCAGCAGCCAAGTCGGTTTTTTCTCTGGGGCCAACGTCCTGACTTTC.

The chain couples TRBV6-1 to TRBJ1-5, with a weak D call TRBD1 (5 bases). With 2 bases removed from V and 7 bases from J, the gap between germline ends came to 12 bases. The CDR3 sequence is 14 residues long. CDR1 and CDR2 (germline): MNHNS, SASEGT. This CDR3 reads CASSEWAGRQPQHF. The CDR3 DNA reads TGTGCCAGCAGTGAATGGGCAGGGCGGCAGCCCCAGCATTTT.

This clone is a singleton in its sample. The chain employs TRBV28 and TRBJ1-1, with D possibly TRBD1 on 5 matching bases. The CDR3 consists of 15 residues. The germline gives CDR1 MDHEN, CDR2 SYDVKM. With 5 bases removed from V and 5 bases from J, the gap between germline ends came to 18 bases. The CDR3 DNA is TGTGCCAGCAGTCCACGGGGGGGGACGGGGACTGAAGCTTTCTTT. This encodes CASSPRGGTGTEAFF.

The sample holds one count of this clone. The gene calls are TRBV6-5 and TRBJ2-1; the match to TRBD2 covers 11 bases. The CDR3 spans 16 residues. V lost 4 bases and J lost 10; bases outside the gene matches: 12. Germline loops: CDR1 MNHEY, CDR2 SVGAGI. The CDR3 here is CASSFIAGGRTGEQFF. DNA of the CDR3: TGTGCCAGCAGTTTTATAGCGGGGGGGCGGACTGGGGAGCAGTTCTTC.

V and J are TRBV29-1 and TRBJ2-1; 13 nucleotides line up with TRBD2. There are 14 residues in the CDR3. Germline CDR1 SQVTM, CDR2 ANQGSEA. Unmatched junction bases numbered 8, after V lost 6 bases and J lost 9 bases. The CDR3 DNA reads as TGCAGCGTCGCCACTAGCGGGGGGGCCGTTGAGCAGTTCTTC. This encodes CSVATSGGAVEQFF.

This chain links TRBV6-1 with TRBJ1-2; 8 bases agree with TRBD1. Germline V gene sequence: CDR1 MNHNS, CDR2 SASEGT. V dropped 1 base and J dropped 8; count of bases not matched to a gene: 6. The CDR3 length is 14 residues. The chain's CDR3 is CASSEGTGLSGYTF. In DNA form, the CDR3 reads TGTGCCAGCAGTGAAGGGACAGGGCTCAGCGGCTACACCTTC.

V usage is TRBV5-1 and J usage is TRBJ2-5, with TRBD1 matching over 7 bases. The germline V gene has CDR1 SGHRS and CDR2 YFSETQ. J lost 5 bases, V lost 7 bases, and 5 bases had no gene match. The length of the CDR3 is 12 residues. Here the CDR3 DNA reads TGCGCCAGCGGGACAGCCCGGGAGACCCAGTACTTC. It encodes CASGTARETQYF.

V gene TRBV30 combines with J gene TRBJ1-5, with D possibly being TRBD1 (6 bases). CDR1 is GTSNPN and CDR2 is SVGIG in the germline V gene (reference sequence). Trimming left V 2 bases short and J 4 bases short, with 12 bases between. This CDR3 region has 14 residues. The CDR3 nucleotides are TGTGCCTGGAGTTCCGACAGGAGGAATCAGCCCCAGCATTTT. Translation: CAWSSDRRNQPQHF.

This clone occurred once. The chain is built from TRBV29-1 and TRBJ2-1; 14 nucleotides line up with TRBD2. J gave up 6 bases and V 5 bases, and 6 bases lay outside the gene matches. Germline values: CDR1 SQVTM, CDR2 ANQGSEA. The CDR3 spans 15 residues. The CDR3 loop reads CSVLGLAGEINEQFF. The CDR3 DNA sequence: TGCAGCGTTCTGGGACTAGCGGGAGAGATCAATGAGCAGTTCTTC.

In nucleotides, the CDR3 is TGTGCCAGCATACAGGGGGGCCTAGCCAAAAACATTCAGTACTTC. It codes for CASIQGGLAKNIQYF. This chain connects TRBV2 to TRBJ2-4, with TRBD1 matching over 8 bases. In germline, CDR1 is SNHLY, CDR2 FYNNEI. This CDR3 contains 15 residues. Unmatched junction bases numbered 5, after V lost 7 bases and J lost 0 bases.

V usage is TRBV19 and J usage is TRBJ2-1; no reliable D call. This CDR3 has 15 residues. CDR1 and CDR2 from the germline V gene are LNHDA and SQIVND (reference sequence). With 2 bases removed from V and 0 bases from J, the gap between germline ends came to 8 bases. The CDR3 nucleotides are TGTGCCAGTAGTATATTGGCCATCTCCTACAATGAGCAGTTCTTC. This translates into CASSILAISYNEQFF.

The V and J genes are TRBV28 and TRBJ2-1; 8 bases align to TRBD2. CDR1 and CDR2 from the germline V gene are MDHEN and SYDVKM. The length of the CDR3 is 15 residues. V trimming: 5 bases; J trimming: 0 bases; junction bases outside the gene matches: 3. The DNA of the CDR3 is TGTGCCAGCAGTCCCGGGGGGGCCTCCTACAATGAGCAGTTCTTC. Its translation: CASSPGGASYNEQFF.

The chain uses TRBV27 and TRBJ1-5; D ambiguous. Per the germline V gene, CDR1 is MNHEY and CDR2 is SMNVEV (reference sequence). The ends were cut back, 6 bases at V and 2 bases at J, with 11 bases in the middle. This CDR3 contains 14 residues. The CDR3 sequence: CASRPQSGNQPQHF. CDR3 nucleotides: TGTGCCAGCAGACCTCAATCGGGCAATCAGCCCCAGCATTTT.

This rearrangement joins TRBV28 to TRBJ1-2, with a possible D match to TRBD1 (5 bases). The CDR3 consists of 15 residues. Looked up from germline, CDR1 is MDHEN and CDR2 is SYDVKM. Trimming took 5 bases from V and 5 from J, leaving 18 bases between them. CDR3 bases: TGTGCCAGCAGTCACTCGGGGGAGGGAAATTATGGCTACACCTTC. Its translation is CASSHSGEGNYGYTF.